This T cell receptor beta chain is from a study of T cell responses to AZD1222 COVID-19 vaccine. Whole-study results and caveats: All repertoire sampling was performed exclusively after the peak T cell response. Breadth and depth of Spike-specific TCRs rose after two AZD1222 doses. Mostly white British, mostly female donors; authors suggested clonal diversity may be underestimated. Unmutated variant regions reportedly attract nearly half of all spike-specific TCRs.

The trim removed 3 bases at V and 9 bases at J, leaving 13 bases unmatched. Germline V CDR1 and CDR2: MGHRA, YSYEKL. The CDR3 runs to 16 residues. As for this clone: Its antigen remains unidentified.

The table came from immunoSEQ multiplex PCR; TCRdb's copy has only in-frame clones and leaves some out. The sample includes about 120,000 clones, 80% to 90% of them seen just once. The chain combines TRBV4-1 with TRBJ2-1, with 8 bases matching TRBD1. The source material was peripheral blood, sampled on day 0 of AZD1222 vaccination. The receptor's source is an adult in good health. The CDR3 is CASSHLIGTGQVEQFF. CDR3 DNA sequence: TGCGCCAGCAGCCATTTAATCGGGACAGGTCAGGTTGAGCAGTTCTTC.